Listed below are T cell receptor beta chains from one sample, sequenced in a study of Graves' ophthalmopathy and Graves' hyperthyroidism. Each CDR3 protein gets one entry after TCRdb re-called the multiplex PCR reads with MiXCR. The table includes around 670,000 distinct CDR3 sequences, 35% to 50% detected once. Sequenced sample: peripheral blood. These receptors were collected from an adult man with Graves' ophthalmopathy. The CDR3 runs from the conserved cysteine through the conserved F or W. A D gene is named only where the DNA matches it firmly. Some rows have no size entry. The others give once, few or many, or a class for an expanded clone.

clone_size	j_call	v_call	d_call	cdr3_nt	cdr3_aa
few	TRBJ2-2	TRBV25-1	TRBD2	TGTGCCACCAGAGACTTCGGGACTAAGAACACCGGGGAGCTGTTTTTT	CATRDFGTKNTGELFF
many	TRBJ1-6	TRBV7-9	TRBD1	TGTGCCAGCAGCTTAGAAGGACAGGGTAGTTCACCCCTCCACTTT	CASSLEGQGSSPLHF
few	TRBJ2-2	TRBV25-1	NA	TGTGCCAGCTCACCAGTCTCTAGCACCGGGGAGCTGTTTTTT	CASSPVSSTGELFF
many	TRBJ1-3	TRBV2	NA	TGTGCCAGCAGTGAGGTGTCGGATAGCTCTGGAAACACCATATATTTT	CASSEVSDSSGNTIYF
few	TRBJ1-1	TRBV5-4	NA	TGTGCCAGCAGCTTGTACAGAAACATGAACACTGAAGCTTTCTTT	CASSLYRNMNTEAFF
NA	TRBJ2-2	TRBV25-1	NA	TGTGCCAGGGGTGACGCCGGGGAGCTGTTTTTT	CARGDAGELFF
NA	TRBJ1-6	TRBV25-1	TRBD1	TGTGCCAGCAGTATTGGTGCCAGGGGGAATTCACCCCTCCACTTT	CASSIGARGNSPLHF
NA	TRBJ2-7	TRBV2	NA	TGTGCCAGCTCACCAGCTCGGAGCTCCTACGAGCAGTACTTC	CASSPARSSYEQYF
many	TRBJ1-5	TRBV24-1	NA	TGTGCCAGCAGTGCGACCGGGAGCAATCAGCCCCAGCATTTT	CASSATGSNQPQHF
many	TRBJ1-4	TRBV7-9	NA	TGTGCCAGCAGCTTACCAGGGCACGAAAAACTGTTTTTT	CASSLPGHEKLFF
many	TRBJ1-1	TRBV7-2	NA	TGTGCCAGCAGGCCCCGAGGGTTGACTGAAGCTTTCTTT	CASRPRGLTEAFF
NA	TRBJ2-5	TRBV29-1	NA	TGCAGCGTTAGCGTGAGTACCGGTATGGAGACCCAATACTTC	CSVSVSTGMETQYF
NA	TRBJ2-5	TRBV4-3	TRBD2	TGCGCCAGCAGCCAAGGGGGGGGTTTGGAGACCCAGTACTTC	CASSQGGGLETQYF
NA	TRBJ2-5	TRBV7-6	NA	TGTGCCAGCAGTGTGGTACAAGAGACCCAGTACTTC	CASSVVQETQYF
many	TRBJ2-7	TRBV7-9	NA	TGTGCCAGCAGCTTATTCGGAGGTCCAGAGGGCGAGCAGTACTTC	CASSLFGGPEGEQYF
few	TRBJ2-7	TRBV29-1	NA	TGCAGCGTTGAAGATGGGGGTACAGCCCAAGAGCAGTACTTC	CSVEDGGTAQEQYF
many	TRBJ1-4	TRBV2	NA	TGTGCCAGCAGTTCGGTGCAACGGCTACTGTTTTTT	CASSSVQRLLFF
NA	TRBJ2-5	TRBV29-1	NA	TGCAGCGCGAGCTTGGGTGGAGGGGGAGAGACCCAGTACTTC	CSASLGGGGETQYF
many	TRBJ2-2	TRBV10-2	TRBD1	TGCGCCAGCAAACGACAGGGTAACACCGGGGAGCTGTTTTTT	CASKRQGNTGELFF
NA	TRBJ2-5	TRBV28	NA	TGTGCCAGCAGTCGTTCACAGGGCTCCCAAGAGACCCAGTACTTC	CASSRSQGSQETQYF
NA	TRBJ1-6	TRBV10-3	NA	TGTGCCATCAGTTACTCCCGTCCTGATAATTCACCCCTCCACTTT	CAISYSRPDNSPLHF
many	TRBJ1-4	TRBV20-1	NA	TGCAGTGCTAGAGATGGTGAGGGTAGTGAAAAACTGTTTTTT	CSARDGEGSEKLFF
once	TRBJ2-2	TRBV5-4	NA	TGTGCCAACAGCTTGGGTTCTAACACCGGGGAGCTGTTTTTT	CANSLGSNTGELFF
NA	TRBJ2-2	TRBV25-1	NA	TGTGCCAGCAGTGAACCCTCCTCTAAAGTACACACCGGGGAGCTGTTTTTT	CASSEPSSKVHTGELFF
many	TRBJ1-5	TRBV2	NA	TGTGCCAGCAGCGAGACACCGTATAGCAATCAGCCCCAGCATTTT	CASSETPYSNQPQHF
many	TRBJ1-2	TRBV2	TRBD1	TGTGCCGATGGACAGGGGAATGGCTACACCTTC	CADGQGNGYTF
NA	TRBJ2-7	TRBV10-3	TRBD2	TGTGCCATCAGTGAGGGACTAGCGGTCTCCTACGAGCAGTACTTC	CAISEGLAVSYEQYF